A single sample is the source of the 31 T cell receptor beta chains below, sequenced in a study of shared clonotypes between healthy human individuals. Here immunoSEQ multiplex PCR was the method, and the copy in TCRdb shows in-frame clones only, minus some. This table holds a few million clones, more than 85% found once. Sequencing was carried out using naive CD4+ T cells from PBMCs. Subset noted: CD45RA+ positively selected. All receptors derive from a man aged 18 to 30 in good health. Some clones in this sample may be carry-over from other donors' samples.

This clone was counted a single time. The J gene is TRBJ2-5, the V gene TRBV7-9; D is perhaps TRBD1 or TRBD2 (5 bases each). From germline, CDR1 is SEHNR and CDR2 FQNEAQ (reference sequence). The CDR3 loop spans 16 amino acids. V shed 3 bases and J shed 0 bases, with 14 bases lying between them. This chain's CDR3 is CASSFLPGTNQETQYF. The CDR3 coding sequence is TGTGCCAGCAGCTTCCTCCCGGGGACCAACCAAGAGACCCAGTACTTC.

A remark on this clone: Relative to the germline gene, one junction end is altered; a read error may explain this. V is TRBV4-1 and J is TRBJ2-3, with 7 bases fitting TRBD2. Germline-derived CDR1 and CDR2 are MGHRA and YSYEKL. The CDR3 loop spans 14 amino acids. CDR3 DNA sequence: TGCGCCAGCAGCCAAGAGACTAGCAGAGATACGCAGTATTTT. Encoded protein: CASSQETSRDTQYF.

The chain links TRBV7-3 to TRBJ2-2; D may match TRBD1 or TRBD2 (6 bases each). The CDR3 is made up of 16 amino acids. Germline V gene sequence: CDR1 SGHTA, CDR2 FQGTGA. Trimming took 4 bases from V and 3 from J, leaving 15 bases between them. The CDR3 here is CASSSVGGLDTGELFF. Written as DNA, the CDR3 is TGTGCCAGCAGCTCGGTAGGGGGGCTGGACACCGGGGAGCTGTTTTTT.

The rearrangement joins TRBV6-6 to TRBJ2-1; the D is unclear. This CDR3 contains 15 residues. V lost 2 bases, J lost 4 bases, and 12 bases lay in between. Germline V gene lookup returns CDR1 MNHNY and CDR2 SVGAGI (reference sequence). This chain's CDR3 is CASSYQLVTYNEQFF. The CDR3 nucleotides are TGTGCCAGCAGTTACCAGCTAGTAACATACAATGAGCAGTTCTTC.

The V call is TRBV28, the J call TRBJ2-7; D may be TRBD1 (6 bases). The V gene's germline CDR1 is MDHEN and CDR2 SYDVKM. CDR3 length: 15 residues. Trimming shortened V by 6 bases and J by 1 base, and 16 bases separated the two germline ends. The CDR3 nucleotides read TGTGCCAGCAGGTGGGGACAACCTGGGTCCTACGAGCAGTACTTC. This gives the protein CASRWGQPGSYEQYF.

This chain joins TRBV4-1 and TRBJ1-2, with no clear D. Trimming took 2 bases from V and 2 from J, leaving 12 bases between them. Germline CDR1 is MGHRA and CDR2 is YSYEKL. CDR3 length: 15 residues. The CDR3 sequence: CASSQFPGINYGYTF. CDR3 coding DNA: TGCGCCAGCAGCCAATTCCCGGGGATCAACTATGGCTACACCTTC.

The chain carries TRBV7-2 and TRBJ2-3, with 7 bases lining up with TRBD2. The V segment lost 4 bases and the J segment 2 bases; nucleotides outside the gene matches: 9. The CDR3 sequence is 16 residues long. The germline V gene has CDR1 SGHTA and CDR2 FQGNSA. CDR3 loop: CASSSLGTTVTDTQYF. As DNA, the CDR3 is TGTGCCAGCAGCTCCCTAGGGACTACTGTCACAGATACGCAGTATTTT.

This chain connects TRBV15 to TRBJ2-7, with D tentatively TRBD2 (6 bases). The CDR3 sequence is 16 residues long. CDR1 LNHNV and CDR2 YYDKDF come from the germline V gene (reference sequence). Trimming took off 6 bases at V and 3 bases at J, with 21 bases between the two ends. For the CDR3, the DNA is TGTGCCACCAGACATCGGAACGGGGGTAGTGGCTACGAGCAGTACTTC. Translation gives CATRHRNGGSGYEQYF.

The chain joins TRBV30 to TRBJ2-5; D ambiguous. The ends were cut back, 0 bases at V and 3 bases at J, with 5 bases in the middle. The CDR3 spans 12 residues. Looked up from germline, CDR1 is GTSNPN and CDR2 is SVGIG (reference sequence). CDR3 bases: TGTGCCTGGAGTGTGTCAGAAGAGACCCAGTACTTC. This encodes CAWSVSEETQYF.

This rearrangement joins TRBV9 to TRBJ1-5; a possible D gene is TRBD1 (6 bases). The V gene lost 1 base and the J gene lost 5 bases, with 10 bases spanning the gap. Germline CDR1 SGDLS, CDR2 YYNGEE. This CDR3 is built from 14 residues. CDR3 loop: CASSVQGRYQPQHF. CDR3 nucleotides: TGTGCCAGCAGCGTACAGGGGAGGTATCAGCCCCAGCATTTT.

This chain joins TRBV7-9 and TRBJ1-2; D not certain. With 1 base removed from V and 4 bases from J, the gap between germline ends came to 7 bases. The CDR3 has 13 residues. CDR1 is SEHNR and CDR2 is FQNEAQ in the germline V gene (reference sequence). The CDR3 nucleotides are TGTGCCAGCAGCTTAGAAGCATTCTATGGCTACACCTTC. The encoded protein is CASSLEAFYGYTF.

This chain joins TRBV21-1 and TRBJ2-5; the table names TRBD2, a call not compared with the DNA. TRBV21-1 constitutes a pseudogene. The CDR3 consists of 18 residues. The CDR3 protein is CASSKVGSCGVGGETQYF. CDR3 nucleotide sequence: TGTGCCAGCAGCAAAGTCGGCAGTTGCGGAGTGGGAGGGGAGACCCAGTACTTC.

The chain is built from TRBV6-1 and TRBJ1-5; 10 bases map to TRBD1. With V trimmed by 0 bases and J by 7 bases, 9 bases remained unmatched. This CDR3 spans 17 amino acids. Germline-derived CDR1 and CDR2 are MNHNS and SASEGT. The CDR3 coding sequence is TGTGCCAGCAGTGAAGCTCGAGACAGGGGGCTAGGACAGCCCCAGCATTTT. Translation gives CASSEARDRGLGQPQHF.

The chain carries TRBV6-1 and TRBJ1-5; no reliable D call. Trimming took 4 bases from V and 4 from J, leaving 5 bases between them. This CDR3 spans 12 amino acids. Germline CDR1 MNHNS, CDR2 SASEGT. The CDR3 is CASSVWNQPQHF. In nucleotides, the CDR3 is TGTGCCAGCAGTGTTTGGAATCAGCCCCAGCATTTT.

J is TRBJ1-2 and V is TRBV21-1. TRBV21-1 is a recognized pseudogene. This CDR3 has 13 residues. The CDR3 DNA is TGTGCCAGCAGCAGGGGGGGCGGCTATGGCTACACCTTC. Translation gives CASSRGGGYGYTF.

J is TRBJ1-2 and V is TRBV18; D might be TRBD1 (5 bases). The CDR3 runs 13 residues. Germline loops: CDR1 KGHSH, CDR2 LQKENI. V dropped 3 bases and J dropped 14 bases, with 19 bases sitting between them. In DNA form, the CDR3 reads TGTGCCAGCTCACCGAGCCGGGACGCGCCGGAGACCTTC. Protein product: CASSPSRDAPETF.

The chain has TRBV18 and TRBJ1-2; TRBD1 matches at 10 bases. The CDR3 is 14 residues long. Trimming removed 2 bases from V and 8 bases from J; junction bases left unmatched: 5. Per germline, CDR1 KGHSH and CDR2 LQKENI. The CDR3 nucleotides read TGTGCCAGCTCACCAGACAGGGGGCAGGGAGGCTACACCTTC. Amino acid sequence: CASSPDRGQGGYTF.

The CDR3 region is CASSVRGRGAGELFF. Written as DNA, the CDR3 is TGTGCCAGCAGCGTCCGGGGGAGGGGTGCCGGGGAGCTGTTTTTT. V usage is TRBV9 and J usage is TRBJ2-2; 7 positions match TRBD2. Germline loops: CDR1 SGDLS, CDR2 YYNGEE. V shed 2 bases and J 6 bases; nucleotides not matched to a gene: 7. The CDR3 extends over 15 amino acids.

The genes are TRBV28 and TRBJ2-1, with D maybe TRBD2 (5 bases). CDR3 length: 13 residues. Germline lookup yields CDR1 MDHEN and CDR2 SYDVKM. Trimming took 6 bases from V and 8 from J, leaving 14 bases between them. The CDR3 spells CASSLLDPDEQFF. DNA for the CDR3: TGTGCCAGCAGCCTACTAGACCCTGATGAGCAGTTCTTC.

The chain joins TRBV13 to TRBJ2-5, with D perhaps matching TRBD1 or TRBD2 (5 bases each). The length of the CDR3 is 12 residues. Germline V CDR1 and CDR2: PRHDT, FYEKMQ (reference sequence). Trimming shortened V by 8 bases and J by 5 bases, and 12 bases separated the two germline ends. The CDR3 coding sequence is TGTGCCAGCTCCGGGGCAGCGGAGACCCAGTACTTC. It yields the protein CASSGAAETQYF.

The chain uses TRBV4-1 and TRBJ2-1; 12 nucleotides match TRBD2. Looked up from germline, CDR1 is MGHRA and CDR2 is YSYEKL. V lost 10 bases, J lost 2 bases, and 9 bases stayed unmatched. The CDR3 totals 16 residues. This CDR3 reads CATPTSGSGTYNEQFF. The CDR3 bases are TGCGCCACCCCGACTAGCGGGAGCGGCACCTACAATGAGCAGTTCTTC.

The chain uses TRBV29-1 and TRBJ2-1; 7 bases agree with TRBD1. Losses at the gene ends were 2 bases for V and 0 bases for J; bases not matched to a gene: 1. The CDR3 is 14 residues long. Germline assignment: CDR1 SQVTM and CDR2 ANQGSEA. CDR3 amino acids: CSVEYRGSYNEQFF. The CDR3 coding sequence is TGCAGCGTTGAATACAGGGGCTCCTACAATGAGCAGTTCTTC.

This chain connects TRBV5-1 to TRBJ1-1; D might be TRBD1 (5 bases). Trimming stripped 3 bases from V and 1 base from J, with 13 bases between. The CDR3 covers 15 residues. Germline CDR1 reads SGHRS; CDR2 reads YFSETQ. CDR3 amino acids: CASSSNTDRNTEAFF. The CDR3 DNA is TGCGCCAGCAGCTCAAATACTGACAGGAACACTGAAGCTTTCTTT.

The sample holds a few counts of this clone. The chain uses TRBV5-1 and TRBJ1-1, with TRBD1 as a possible D gene (6 bases). V lost 4 bases, J lost 0 bases, and 10 bases lay in between. The length of the CDR3 is 14 residues. Looked up from germline, CDR1 is SGHRS and CDR2 is YFSETQ. This CDR3 reads CASSKDSMNTEAFF. The CDR3 coding sequence is TGCGCCAGCAGCAAGGACAGTATGAACACTGAAGCTTTCTTT.

The chain is built from TRBV5-4 and TRBJ2-7; TRBD2 matches at 12 bases. CDR3 length: 16 residues. J was trimmed by 2 bases and V by 4 bases; bases with no gene match: 7. CDR1 and CDR2 (germline): SGHNT, YYREEE (reference sequence). The CDR3 protein is CASSIGLAGLTYEQYF. CDR3 DNA sequence: TGTGCCAGCAGCATAGGACTAGCGGGACTAACCTACGAGCAGTACTTC.

The chain recombines TRBV29-1 with TRBJ2-7; the match to TRBD1 covers 7 bases. J gave up 3 bases and V 8 bases, and 10 bases lay outside the gene matches. The germline V gene encodes CDR1 SQVTM and CDR2 ANQGSEA. The CDR3 totals 13 residues. The CDR3 is CSTRTGGNYEQYF. The CDR3 bases are TGCAGCACTCGGACAGGAGGTAACTACGAGCAGTACTTC.

The rearrangement joins TRBV5-1 to TRBJ2-7; D might be TRBD1 (5 bases). The CDR3 is 15 residues long. Trimming removed 0 bases from V and 1 base from J, with 11 bases in between. Germline V gives CDR1 SGHRS, CDR2 YFSETQ. The CDR3 is CASSLGGKGSYEQYF. The CDR3 DNA sequence: TGCGCCAGCAGCTTGGGCGGAAAGGGGTCCTACGAGCAGTACTTC.

The chain has TRBV5-1 and TRBJ2-6, with D perhaps matching TRBD1 (6 bases). V lost 4 bases, J lost 4 bases, and 12 bases lay in between. The germline V gene encodes CDR1 SGHRS and CDR2 YFSETQ. This CDR3 region has 15 residues. This CDR3 is CASSQTGTGANVLTF. DNA of the CDR3: TGCGCCAGCAGCCAAACAGGGACCGGGGCCAACGTCCTGACTTTC.

CDR3 sequence: CASSEGRSSYNEQFF. DNA for the CDR3: TGTGCCAGCAGTGAAGGGCGGAGCTCCTACAATGAGCAGTTCTTC. This chain joins TRBV6-1 and TRBJ2-1; D remains unclear. This CDR3 contains 15 residues. The V gene lost 1 base and the J gene lost 0 bases, with 7 bases spanning the gap. The germline V gene encodes CDR1 MNHNS and CDR2 SASEGT.

The chain carries TRBV5-1 and TRBJ1-3, with D possibly matching TRBD1 (5 bases). V dropped 1 base and J dropped 0 bases, with 14 bases sitting between them. The CDR3 is 17 amino acids. Germline V CDR1 and CDR2: SGHRS, YFSETQ. The CDR3 nucleotides read TGCGCCAGCAGCTTGCATGGAGGGACCCTCTCTGGAAACACCATATATTTT. Protein sequence: CASSLHGGTLSGNTIYF.

The chain recombines TRBV28 with TRBJ2-6; the match to TRBD1 covers 9 bases. The CDR3 contains 19 residues. Germline CDR1 reads MDHEN; CDR2 reads SYDVKM. Trimming removed 6 bases from V and 0 bases from J; junction bases left unmatched: 12. CDR3 sequence (DNA): TGTGCCAGCAGCCCTCTTGGGACAGGGATTAGCTCTGGGGCCAACGTCCTGACTTTC. This encodes CASSPLGTGISSGANVLTF.